Listed here are 21 T cell receptor beta chains from one sample, sequenced in a study of CD8+ T cells in alopecia areata. The sample's treatment: oral pan-JAK inhibitor, 5-10 mg twice daily. Investigators isolated RNA and reverse transcribed it into cDNA to act as the sequencing template. Sequenced by immunoSEQ multiplex PCR; TCRdb stores in-frame clones only, minus some. Of about 100,000 clones listed, roughly three fifths are singletons. Sequencing was performed on CD8+ T cells sorted from blood, taken between weeks 55 and 65, from a patient treated with tofacitinib. The receptors shown here come from a human donor with alopecia areata.

The chain carries TRBV29-1 and TRBJ2-5, with a possible D match to TRBD1 (6 bases). The CDR3 loop spans 14 amino acids. The V gene's germline CDR1 is SQVTM and CDR2 ANQGSEA. V was pared by 3 bases and J by 0 bases, with 11 bases between. The CDR3 spells CSVDPAGDQETQYF. The CDR3 DNA is TGCAGCGTTGATCCGGCAGGGGACCAAGAGACCCAGTACTTC.

The table lists this clone with a few counts. The genes are TRBV4-2 and TRBJ1-5; D remains ambiguous. Per the germline V gene, CDR1 is LGHNA and CDR2 is YNFKEQ. The CDR3 length is 15 residues. Trimming removed 4 bases at V and 8 bases at J, with 18 bases between. The chain's CDR3 is CASSPPNRALEPQHF. The CDR3 nucleotides read TGTGCCAGCAGCCCCCCGAACCGGGCCCTTGAGCCCCAGCATTTT.

The chain recombines TRBV19 with TRBJ2-7, with D uncertain. Germline assignment: CDR1 LNHDA and CDR2 SQIVND (reference sequence). Trimming shortened V by 5 bases and J by 3 bases, and 14 bases separated the two germline ends. The CDR3 extends over 14 amino acids. CDR3 protein: CASSAGAGYYEQYF. CDR3 in DNA: TGTGCCAGTAGTGCCGGCGCAGGCTACTACGAGCAGTACTTC.

The chain links TRBV5-6 to TRBJ1-5; TRBD1 is a possible D gene (5 bases). With 2 bases removed from V and 6 bases from J, the gap between germline ends came to 12 bases. The germline gives CDR1 SGHDT, CDR2 YYEEEE. The CDR3 is made up of 14 amino acids. In nucleotides, the CDR3 is TGTGCCAGCAGCTTCTTTCAGGGTGGTCAGCCCCAGCATTTT. As protein: CASSFFQGGQPQHF.

This clone has a handful of counts. Other nucleotide sequences from this sample produce the same CDR3. CDR3 DNA sequence: TGCGCCAGCAGCTTGCGCGGGAACACTGAAGCTTTCTTT. It encodes CASSLRGNTEAFF. This chain connects TRBV5-1 to TRBJ1-1; D is unclear. Trimming took 1 base from V and 1 from J, leaving 5 bases between them. CDR1 and CDR2 (germline): SGHRS, YFSETQ. This CDR3 comprises 13 residues.

V usage is TRBV13 and J usage is TRBJ2-3; D not certain. The CDR3 contains 14 residues. Per the germline V gene, CDR1 is PRHDT and CDR2 is FYEKMQ (reference sequence). Trimming cost V 3 bases and J 2 bases, with 9 bases left between them. CDR3 coding DNA: TGTGCCAGCAGCTTCCCCTTGGTCACAGATACGCAGTATTTT. Protein sequence: CASSFPLVTDTQYF. Drawing the rest from reference TRBV13 and TRBJ2-3, the complete variable domain is AAGVIQSPRHLIKEKRETATLKCYPIPRHDTVYWYQQGPGQDPQFLISFYEKMQSDKGSIPDRFSAQQFSDYHSELNMSSLELGDSALYFCASSFPLVTDTQYFGPGTRLTVL.

The table lists this clone with a few counts. The chain recombines TRBV29-1 with TRBJ1-5; D might be TRBD1 (5 bases). The CDR3 runs to 15 residues. Germline V gives CDR1 SQVTM, CDR2 ANQGSEA. V was cut by 0 bases and J by 3 bases, with 12 bases left in between. CDR3 amino acids: CSVEDEGDPNQPQHF. CDR3 nucleotides: TGCAGCGTTGAAGATGAAGGGGACCCCAATCAGCCCCAGCATTTT. Complete variable domain (other parts from reference TRBV29-1 and TRBJ1-5): SAVISQKPSRDICQRGTSLTIQCQVDSQVTMMFWYRQQPGQSLTLIATANQGSEATYESGFVIDKFPISRPNLTFSTLTVSNMSPEDSSIYLCSVEDEGDPNQPQHFGDGTRLSIL.

The rearrangement uses TRBV7-9 and TRBJ2-5; unclear D gene. V was shortened by 5 bases and J by 5 bases, with 3 bases between the two germline ends. Germline CDR1 reads SEHNR; CDR2 reads FQNEAQ (reference sequence). The CDR3 extends over 10 amino acids. As DNA, the CDR3 is TGTGCCAGCAGCGCGGAGACCCAGTACTTC. Its protein product is CASSAETQYF.

This clone was seen a single time. The V and J genes are TRBV19 and TRBJ1-1; D is unresolved. Per germline, CDR1 LNHDA and CDR2 SQIVND (reference sequence). V gave up 4 bases and J gave up 1 base, with 7 bases separating them. The CDR3 loop spans 13 amino acids. The chain's CDR3 is CASSTNRNTEAFF. Here the CDR3 DNA reads TGTGCCAGTAGTACTAACAGGAACACTGAAGCTTTCTTT.

The rearrangement uses TRBV6-6 and TRBJ2-2, with D perhaps matching TRBD2 (5 bases). V lost 11 bases, J lost 7 bases, and 5 bases lay in between. CDR1 and CDR2 (germline): MNHNY, SVGAGI (reference sequence). This CDR3 is built from 9 residues. The CDR3 is CARDGELFF. The CDR3 bases are TGTGCCCGGGACGGGGAGCTGTTTTTT.

This chain connects TRBV14 to TRBJ2-1; D is unclear. Germline CDR1 is SGHDN and CDR2 is FVKESK. The CDR3 runs 13 residues. V shed 6 bases and J shed 0 bases, with 6 bases lying between them. DNA for the CDR3: TGTGCCAGCAGTCCGGTCTCCTACAATGAGCAGTTCTTC. Translated, it gives CASSPVSYNEQFF.

The chain couples TRBV5-6 to TRBJ2-7, with 7 bases lining up with TRBD2. This CDR3 is built from 14 residues. Losses at the gene ends were 2 bases for V and 6 bases for J; bases not matched to a gene: 8. Germline V gives CDR1 SGHDT, CDR2 YYEEEE. The CDR3 protein is CASSLSGLVSEQYF. DNA for the CDR3: TGTGCCAGCAGCTTAAGTGGACTAGTCAGCGAGCAGTACTTC.

This chain connects TRBV25-1 to TRBJ1-6; 7 bases match TRBD1. CDR1 MGHDK and CDR2 SYGVNS come from the germline V gene. The CDR3 sequence is 13 residues long. V dropped 6 bases and J dropped 6; count of bases not matched to a gene: 2. The CDR3 here is CASRTGTNSPLHF. CDR3 bases: TGTGCCAGCAGGACAGGGACTAATTCACCCCTCCACTTT.

The chain combines TRBV27 with TRBJ1-1; D remains unclear. V shed 0 bases and J shed 4 bases, with 12 bases lying between them. The CDR3 totals 15 residues. Germline loops: CDR1 MNHEY, CDR2 SMNVEV (reference sequence). This CDR3 is CASSLSEGVLTEAFF. The CDR3 DNA reads as TGTGCCAGCAGTTTATCGGAGGGCGTGCTCACTGAAGCTTTCTTT.

The chain joins TRBV7-9 to TRBJ1-5; D remains unclear. Germline loops: CDR1 SEHNR, CDR2 FQNEAQ (reference sequence). The CDR3 runs to 12 residues. Trimming shortened V by 3 bases and J by 0 bases, and 0 bases separated the two germline ends. In DNA, the CDR3 is TGTGCCAGCAGCTTTAGCAATCAGCCCCAGCATTTT. This gives the protein CASSFSNQPQHF.

The chain carries TRBV5-4 and TRBJ1-1; D unclear. Germline V gene lookup returns CDR1 SGHNT and CDR2 YYREEE (reference sequence). V shed 2 bases and J shed 6 bases, with 8 bases lying between them. CDR3 length: 12 amino acids. CDR3 coding DNA: TGTGCCAGCAGCTTTGGTCGATCTGAAGCTTTCTTT. As protein: CASSFGRSEAFF.

The V call is TRBV7-9, the J call TRBJ2-7; no reliable D call. Germline lookup yields CDR1 SEHNR and CDR2 FQNEAQ (reference sequence). The V and J ends lost 8 bases and 0 bases respectively, with 5 bases between them. This CDR3 region has 11 residues. The CDR3 loop is CASGSSYEQYF. CDR3 nucleotide sequence: TGTGCCAGCGGCAGCTCCTACGAGCAGTACTTC.

The V and J genes are TRBV29-1 and TRBJ1-3; D not certain. This CDR3 has 12 amino acids. The V end was cut by 7 bases, the J end by 4 bases, with 11 bases between. Germline V gives CDR1 SQVTM, CDR2 ANQGSEA. CDR3 residues: CSAWTGGNTIYF. The CDR3 DNA sequence: TGCAGCGCCTGGACGGGCGGAAACACCATATATTTT.

The chain recombines TRBV29-1 with TRBJ2-7, with TRBD1 identical over 9 bases. Trimming at V came to 5 bases and at J to 4 bases, leaving 6 bases not matched to a gene. Germline V gene sequence: CDR1 SQVTM, CDR2 ANQGSEA. The CDR3 runs to 13 residues. The CDR3 DNA is TGCAGCGTTCTCTCGGACAGGGGATACGAGCAGTACTTC. It specifies CSVLSDRGYEQYF.

The CDR3 here is CASSQPSGGWDTQYF. The CDR3 DNA reads TGCGCCAGCAGTCAGCCTAGCGGGGGATGGGATACGCAGTATTTT. The V and J genes are TRBV23-1 and TRBJ2-3; TRBD2 matches at 10 bases. TRBV23-1 is an open reading frame whose function is uncertain. V trimming: 3 bases; J trimming: 6 bases; junction bases outside the gene matches: 6. The CDR3 extends over 15 amino acids.

The J gene is TRBJ1-6, the V gene TRBV28; unclear D gene. Germline V gene data show CDR1 as MDHEN and CDR2 as SYDVKM. The V gene lost 3 bases and the J gene lost 0 bases, with 9 bases spanning the gap. This CDR3 has 16 residues. The CDR3: CASSLWASSYNSPLHF. CDR3 coding DNA: TGTGCCAGCAGTTTGTGGGCAAGCTCCTATAATTCACCCCTCCACTTT.